One sample yielded the 5 T cell receptor beta chains listed below, sequenced in a study of T cell changes during pregnancy in multiple sclerosis. Clones were read by immunoSEQ multiplex PCR, and TCRdb kept only the in-frame ones, dropping some. The data contain 100,000 or so clones, about nine tenths of them singletons. The sequencing used peripheral blood, collected after pregnancy. These receptors were collected from a female donor with multiple sclerosis, enrolled in a pregnancy study.

V gene TRBV15 combines with J gene TRBJ2-7; 13 positions agree with TRBD2. The CDR3 loop spans 20 amino acids. Looked up from germline, CDR1 is LNHNV and CDR2 is YYDKDF (reference sequence). The V gene end was trimmed by 2 bases and the J gene end by 3 bases; junction bases not matched to a gene: 16. The CDR3 bases are TGTGCCACCAGCAGAATATTGGGTCCCGGACTAGCGGGGGAAAACTACGAGCAGTACTTC. Translating it yields CATSRILGPGLAGENYEQYF. Drawing the rest from reference TRBV15 and TRBJ2-7, the complete variable domain is DAMVIQNPRYQVTQFGKPVTLSCSQTLNHNVMYWYQQKSSQAPKLLFHYYDKDFNNEADTPDNFQSRRPNTSFCFLDIRSPGLGDTAMYLCATSRILGPGLAGENYEQYFGPGTRLTVT.

The chain couples TRBV4-3 to TRBJ1-1; 11 bases are a match to TRBD1. The CDR3 extends over 14 amino acids. Germline V gives CDR1 LGHNA, CDR2 YSLEER. Trimming took 4 bases from V and 4 from J; bases not matched to a gene: 2. The CDR3 sequence: CASSRGTGGTEAFF. In DNA form, the CDR3 reads TGCGCCAGCAGCCGGGGGACAGGGGGCACTGAAGCTTTCTTT.

This sequence joins TRBV6-1 and TRBJ2-2; 16 bases align to TRBD2. The CDR3 has 17 residues. Per the germline V gene, CDR1 is MNHNS and CDR2 is SASEGT. With 3 bases clipped from V and 6 bases from J, the junction kept 4 bases outside the gene matches. The DNA of the CDR3 is TGTGCCAGCAGTGAGGGGACTAGCGGGAGGGTATCCGGGGAGCTGTTTTTT. Translated, it gives CASSEGTSGRVSGELFF.

The gene calls are TRBV19 and TRBJ1-6; 7 bases are a match to TRBD1. V lost 5 bases, J lost 9 bases, and 10 bases stayed unmatched. In germline, CDR1 is LNHDA, CDR2 SQIVND (reference sequence). The CDR3 extends over 15 amino acids. CDR3 loop: CASSVERQGGSPLHF. Written as DNA, the CDR3 is TGTGCCAGTAGTGTCGAGCGACAGGGCGGTTCACCCCTCCACTTT.

V usage is TRBV5-1 and J usage is TRBJ2-5; TRBD1 agrees at 11 bases. The length of the CDR3 is 18 residues. From germline, CDR1 is SGHRS and CDR2 YFSETQ. V lost 0 bases and J lost 5; bases outside the gene matches: 12. Written as DNA, the CDR3 is TGCGCCAGCAGCTTGGGCCTATCGGCGGACAGGGGGCTCGAGACCCAGTACTTC. Translation: CASSLGLSADRGLETQYF.